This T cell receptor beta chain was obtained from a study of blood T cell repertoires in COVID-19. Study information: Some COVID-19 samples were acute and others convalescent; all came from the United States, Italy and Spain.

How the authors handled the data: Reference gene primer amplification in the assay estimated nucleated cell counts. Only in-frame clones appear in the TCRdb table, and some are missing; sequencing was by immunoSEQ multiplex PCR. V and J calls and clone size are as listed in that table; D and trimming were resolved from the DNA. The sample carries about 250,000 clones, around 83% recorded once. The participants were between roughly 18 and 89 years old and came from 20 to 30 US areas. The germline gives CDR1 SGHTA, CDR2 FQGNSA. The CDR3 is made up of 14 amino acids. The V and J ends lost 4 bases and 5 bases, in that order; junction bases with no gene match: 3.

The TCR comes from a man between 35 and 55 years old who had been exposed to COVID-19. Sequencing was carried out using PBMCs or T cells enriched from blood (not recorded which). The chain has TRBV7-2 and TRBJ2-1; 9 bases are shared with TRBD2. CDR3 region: CASSWASGNNEQFF. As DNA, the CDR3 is TGTGCCAGCAGCTGGGCTAGCGGGAACAATGAGCAGTTCTTC.